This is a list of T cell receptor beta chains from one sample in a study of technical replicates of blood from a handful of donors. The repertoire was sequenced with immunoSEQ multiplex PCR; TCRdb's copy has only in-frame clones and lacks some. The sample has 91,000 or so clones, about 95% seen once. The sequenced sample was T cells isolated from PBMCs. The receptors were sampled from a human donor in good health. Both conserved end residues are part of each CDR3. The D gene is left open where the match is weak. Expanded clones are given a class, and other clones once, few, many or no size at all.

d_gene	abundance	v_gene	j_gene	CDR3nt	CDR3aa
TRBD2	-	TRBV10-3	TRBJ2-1	TGTGCCATCAGTCAACTAGCGGGAGGGCCACTCGGGAATGAGCAGTTCTTC	CAISQLAGGPLGNEQFF
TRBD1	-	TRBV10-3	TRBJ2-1	TGTGCCATCAGTGAGAAGGGGGCAGATGAGCAGTTCTTC	CAISEKGADEQFF
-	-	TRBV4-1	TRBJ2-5	TGCGCCAGCAGCCAAGACTTAATAGAGACCCAGTACTTC	CASSQDLIETQYF
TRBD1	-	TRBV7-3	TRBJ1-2	TGTGCCAGCAGCTACGCAGGGGGAAGTGGCTACACCTTC	CASSYAGGSGYTF
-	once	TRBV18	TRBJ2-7	TGTGCCAGCTCACCCGACTATTATGAGGGCGAGCAGTACTTC	CASSPDYYEGEQYF
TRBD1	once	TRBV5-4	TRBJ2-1	TGTGCCAGCAGCTTTGGGGCCGACAGGGCTGAGCAGTTCTTC	CASSFGADRAEQFF
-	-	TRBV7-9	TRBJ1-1	TGTGCCAGCAGCTTTGGACTGCGACCAGAAGCTTTCTTT	CASSFGLRPEAFF
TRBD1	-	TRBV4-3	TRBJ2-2	TGCGCCAGCAGCCAAGCGGACAGGGGGAACACCGGGGAGCTGTTTTTT	CASSQADRGNTGELFF
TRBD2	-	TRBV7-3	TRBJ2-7	TGTGCCAGCAGCTACTCCGGGACTACGGTCGAGCAGTACTTC	CASSYSGTTVEQYF
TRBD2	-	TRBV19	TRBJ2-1	TGTGCCAGTAGTATAGGGGAGGGCCTCAACGAGCAGTTCTTC	CASSIGEGLNEQFF
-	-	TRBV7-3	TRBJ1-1	TGTGCCAGCAGCTTTCCAGGGTCTCAAGCTTTCTTT	CASSFPGSQAFF
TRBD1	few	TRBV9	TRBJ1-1	TGTGCCAGCAGCGGGGGACAGGATTTGAACACTGAAGCTTTCTTT	CASSGGQDLNTEAFF
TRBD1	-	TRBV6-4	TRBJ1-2	TGTGCCAGCAGGGCCCCCGGGACAGGGGGCTACACCTTC	CASRAPGTGGYTF
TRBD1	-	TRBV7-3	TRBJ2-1	TGTGCCAGCACCTCCCGCTCGGGACAGGGTTACAATGAGCAGTTCTTC	CASTSRSGQGYNEQFF
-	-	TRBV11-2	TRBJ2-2	TGTGCCAGCAGGTTGGCTGGGAACACCGGGGAGCTGTTTTTT	CASRLAGNTGELFF
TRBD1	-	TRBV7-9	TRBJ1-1	TGTGCCAGCAGCCAACAGGGGAAGAACACTGAAGCTTTCTTT	CASSQQGKNTEAFF
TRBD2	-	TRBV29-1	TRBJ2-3	TGCAGCGCCGTAGCGGGTTTGATCACAGATACGCAGTATTTT	CSAVAGLITDTQYF
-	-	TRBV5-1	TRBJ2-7	TGCGCCAGCAGCTTGGTCGTCGGTCATTCGATCCCGACCTACGAGCAGTACTTC	CASSLVVGHSIPTYEQYF
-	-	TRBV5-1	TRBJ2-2	TGCGCCAGCAGCTCTACCGCGAGACAGGTACAGGAGCTGTTTTTT	CASSSTARQVQELFF
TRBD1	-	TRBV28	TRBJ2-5	TGTGCCAGCAGTTTTGACAGGGCCACTGTAGAGACCCAGTACTTC	CASSFDRATVETQYF
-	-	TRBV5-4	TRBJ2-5	TGTGCCAGCAGCTTATTAGTCGGCTTAGCCGCTCAAGAGACCCAGTACTTC	CASSLLVGLAAQETQYF
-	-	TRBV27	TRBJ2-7	TGTGCCAGCAGTTTATCCCCTCTCTACGAGCAGTACTTC	CASSLSPLYEQYF
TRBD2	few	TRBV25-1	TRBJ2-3	TGTGCCAGCAGTCCCCCTAGCGGGATCACAGATACGCAGTATTTT	CASSPPSGITDTQYF
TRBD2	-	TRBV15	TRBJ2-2	TGTGCCACCAGCAGGCCGGGACTAGCGGGAGGCGGGGAGCTGTTTTTT	CATSRPGLAGGGELFF
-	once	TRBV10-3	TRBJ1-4	TGTGCCATCAGTGACGCCTCAGGGGAAAAACTGTTTTTT	CAISDASGEKLFF
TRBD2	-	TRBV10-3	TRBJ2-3	TGTGCCATCAGTGAGACTAGCGGGAGGATAGATACGCAGTATTTT	CAISETSGRIDTQYF
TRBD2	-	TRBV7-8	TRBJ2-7	TGTGCCAGCAGCTCGGGGGACTACCAATTCTACGAGCAGTACTTC	CASSSGDYQFYEQYF